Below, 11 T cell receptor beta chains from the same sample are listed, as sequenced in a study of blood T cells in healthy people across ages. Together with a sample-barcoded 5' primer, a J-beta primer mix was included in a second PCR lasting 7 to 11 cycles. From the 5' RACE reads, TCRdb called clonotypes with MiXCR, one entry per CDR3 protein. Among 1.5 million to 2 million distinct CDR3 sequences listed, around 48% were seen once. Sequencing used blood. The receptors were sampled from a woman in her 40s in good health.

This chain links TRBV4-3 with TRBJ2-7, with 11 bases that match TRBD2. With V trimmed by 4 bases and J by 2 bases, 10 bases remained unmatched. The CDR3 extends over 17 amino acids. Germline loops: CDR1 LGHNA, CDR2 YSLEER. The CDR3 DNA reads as TGCGCCAGCAGCCCGACCTCGACTAGCGGGGCCCCCTACGAGCAGTACTTC. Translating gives CASSPTSTSGAPYEQYF.

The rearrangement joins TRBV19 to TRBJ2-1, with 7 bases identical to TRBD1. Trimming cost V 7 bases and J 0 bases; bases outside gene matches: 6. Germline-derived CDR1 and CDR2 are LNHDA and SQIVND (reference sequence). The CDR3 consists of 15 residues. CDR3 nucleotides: TGTGCCAGTATGGGACAGCCTAGCTCCTACAATGAGCAGTTCTTC. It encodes CASMGQPSSYNEQFF.

The DNA for the CDR3 is TGTGCCAGCAGTTCCCGGGGGGTCCTCACAGATACGCAGTATTTT. Its protein is CASSSRGVLTDTQYF. The chain recombines TRBV3-1 with TRBJ2-3; 7 nucleotides line up with TRBD2. CDR1 and CDR2 from the germline V gene are LGHDT and YNNKEL (reference sequence). With V trimmed by 6 bases and J by 2 bases, 8 bases remained unmatched. CDR3 length: 15 residues.

This CDR3 is CASSPRTSGGSLYNEQYF. CDR3 DNA sequence: TGTGCCAGCAGTCCTCGGACTAGCGGGGGATCCTTATACAATGAGCAGTACTTC. The genes are TRBV27 and TRBJ2-1, with 13 bases fitting TRBD2. The J call is in doubt because the DNA end fits TRBJ2-7 better. The CDR3 is 18 residues long. Per the germline V gene, CDR1 is MNHEY and CDR2 is SMNVEV (reference sequence).

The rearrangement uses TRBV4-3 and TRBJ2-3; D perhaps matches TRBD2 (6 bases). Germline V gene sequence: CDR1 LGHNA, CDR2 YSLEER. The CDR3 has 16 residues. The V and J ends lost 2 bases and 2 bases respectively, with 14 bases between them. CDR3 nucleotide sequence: TGCGCCAGCAGCCAACGAAAGGGGACTCTCACAGATACGCAGTATTTT. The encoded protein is CASSQRKGTLTDTQYF.

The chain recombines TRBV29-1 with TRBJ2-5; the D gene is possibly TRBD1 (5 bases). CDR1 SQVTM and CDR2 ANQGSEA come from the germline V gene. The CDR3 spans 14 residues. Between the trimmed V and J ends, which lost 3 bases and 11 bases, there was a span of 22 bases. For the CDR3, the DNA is TGCAGCGTTGATGAGCAGGGTGCAAGGGGCAAGCAGTACTTC. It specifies CSVDEQGARGKQYF.

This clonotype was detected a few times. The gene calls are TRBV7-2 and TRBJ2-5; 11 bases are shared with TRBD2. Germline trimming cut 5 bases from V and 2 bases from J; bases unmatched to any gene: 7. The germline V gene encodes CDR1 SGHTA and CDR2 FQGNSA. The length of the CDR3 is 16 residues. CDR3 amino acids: CASSENRLAGQETQYF. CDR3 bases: TGTGCCAGCAGCGAAAACAGACTAGCGGGGCAAGAGACCCAGTACTTC.

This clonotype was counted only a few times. The CDR3 region is CASSHTGQGREQYF. The CDR3 region has the DNA TGTGCCAGCAGCCATACGGGACAGGGACGCGAGCAGTACTTC. The V gene is TRBV12-3 or TRBV12-4, the J gene TRBJ2-7, with 9 bases lining up with TRBD1. V lost 6 bases, J lost 6 bases, and 9 bases stayed unmatched. This CDR3 is 14 amino acids long.

CDR3 sequence: CSAPKPASGLLQFF. The DNA for the CDR3 is TGCAGTGCACCGAAGCCCGCGAGCGGGTTACTGCAGTTCTTC. The chain employs TRBV20-1 and TRBJ2-1, with D perhaps TRBD2 (6 bases). Germline CDR1 reads DFQATT; CDR2 reads SNEGSKA (reference sequence). V was cut by 6 bases and J by 12 bases, with 24 bases left in between. The CDR3 length is 14 residues.

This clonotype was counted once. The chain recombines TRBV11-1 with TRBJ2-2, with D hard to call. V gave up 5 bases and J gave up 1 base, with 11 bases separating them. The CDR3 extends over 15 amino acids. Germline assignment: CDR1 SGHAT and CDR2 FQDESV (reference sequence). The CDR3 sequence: CASSPDALNTGELFF. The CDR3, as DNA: TGTGCCAGCAGCCCGGACGCCCTGAACACCGGGGAGCTGTTTTTT.

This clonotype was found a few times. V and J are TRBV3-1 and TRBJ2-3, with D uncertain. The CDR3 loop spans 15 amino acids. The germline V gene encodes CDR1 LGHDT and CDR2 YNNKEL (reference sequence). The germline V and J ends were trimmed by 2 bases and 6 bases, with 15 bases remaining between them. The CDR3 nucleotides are TGTGCCAGCAGCCAATTGGGGTGGATTACGGATACGCAGTATTTT. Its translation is CASSQLGWITDTQYF.